Shown below are 32 T cell receptor beta chains from a single sample sequenced in a study of cytomegalovirus exposure and HLA in healthy donors. Produced via immunoSEQ multiplex PCR; TCRdb's table is partial and in-frame only. The data show about 240,000 clones, around nine tenths seen once. Sample: PBMCs. Receptor source: a young man in good health and CMV-seronegative.

This chain connects TRBV19 to TRBJ2-1, with TRBD2 matching over 8 bases. The CDR3 sequence is 16 residues long. V was pared by 2 bases and J by 1 base, with 4 bases of the junction left unmatched. The germline V gene has CDR1 LNHDA and CDR2 SQIVND (reference sequence). The CDR3 DNA reads TGTGCCAGTAGTATACATCTAGCGGGTTCCTACAATGAGCAGTTCTTC. It translates to CASSIHLAGSYNEQFF. Variable domain in full (rest from reference TRBV19 and TRBJ2-1): DGGITQSPKYLFRKEGQNVTLSCEQNLNHDAMYWYRQDPGQGLRLIYYSQIVNDFQKGDIAEGYSVSREKKESFPLTVTSAQKNPTAFYLCASSIHLAGSYNEQFFGPGTRLTVL.

The rearrangement links TRBV5-1 to TRBJ2-7; 10 bases align to TRBD2. The V gene's germline CDR1 is SGHRS and CDR2 YFSETQ. V shed 4 bases and J 2 bases; nucleotides not matched to a gene: 15. The CDR3 runs 18 residues. The CDR3 is CASSAGAPAGLAAYEQYF. As DNA, the CDR3 is TGCGCCAGCAGCGCAGGGGCCCCAGCAGGACTAGCGGCCTACGAGCAGTACTTC.

The V gene is TRBV5-1, the J gene TRBJ2-5; 10 nucleotides agree with TRBD1. The ends lost 0 bases at V and 5 bases at J; junction bases unmatched: 7. CDR1 is SGHRS and CDR2 is YFSETQ in the germline V gene. The CDR3 is made up of 16 amino acids. The CDR3 coding sequence is TGCGCCAGCAGCTTGGCGGAGACAGGGGGCTTGGAGACCCAGTACTTC. This gives the protein CASSLAETGGLETQYF. Supplemented by reference TRBV5-1 and TRBJ2-5, the full variable domain reads KAGVTQTPRYLIKTRGQQVTLSCSPISGHRSVSWYQQTPGQGLQFLFEYFSETQRNKGNFPGRFSGRQFSNSRSEMNVSTLELGDSALYLCASSLAETGGLETQYFGPGTRLLVL.

In its sample, this clone was seen once. The rearrangement joins TRBV9 to TRBJ2-7; D is uncertain. The germline V gene has CDR1 SGDLS and CDR2 YYNGEE. V lost 2 bases to trimming and J lost 3 bases, with 9 bases between them. The CDR3 runs to 13 residues. The CDR3 here is CASSVAAGYEQYF. CDR3 bases: TGTGCCAGCAGCGTCGCGGCTGGCTACGAGCAGTACTTC.

This clone has only a few counts. This chain uses TRBV5-4 with TRBJ2-1; TRBD2 matches 7 bases. The CDR3 sequence is 16 residues long. The J segment lost 10 bases and the V segment lost 4 bases, leaving 17 bases of the junction unmatched. Germline loops: CDR1 SGHNT, CDR2 YYREEE (reference sequence). CDR3 coding DNA: TGTGCCAGCAGCCCTAAGGGGACTAAGGTGGGTCAGGAGCAGTTCTTC. Protein product: CASSPKGTKVGQEQFF.

This clone was recorded a few times. As DNA, the CDR3 is TGTGCCAGCAGCCGACTAGGGGCCGGGGAGCTGTTTTTT. Its protein is CASSRLGAGELFF. The chain employs TRBV27 and TRBJ2-2; perhaps TRBD2 as D (6 bases). The germline V gene has CDR1 MNHEY and CDR2 SMNVEV (reference sequence). V dropped 6 bases and J dropped 6 bases, with 11 bases sitting between them. The CDR3 sequence is 13 residues long.

The V and J genes are TRBV5-4 and TRBJ1-2, with 11 positions matching TRBD1. CDR1 is SGHNT, CDR2 YYREEE, per germline (reference sequence). The CDR3 consists of 16 residues. V gave up 2 bases and J gave up 4 bases; unmatched junction bases: 7. DNA for the CDR3: TGTGCCAGCAGCTTTGGGGGACAGGGGGGGCGCTATGGCTACACCTTC. It yields the protein CASSFGGQGGRYGYTF.

The genes are TRBV18 and TRBJ1-1; TRBD1 matches 7 bases. The CDR3 runs 13 residues. V lost 3 bases and J lost 6; bases outside the gene matches: 4. Looked up from germline, CDR1 is KGHSH and CDR2 is LQKENI. The CDR3 nucleotides read TGTGCCAGCTCACCGACAGGGAGCCCTGAAGCTTTCTTT. This translates into CASSPTGSPEAFF.

This clone has more than one count but fewer than ten. The V and J genes are TRBV30 and TRBJ2-7, with 7 bases lining up with TRBD2. J was trimmed by 6 bases and V by 4 bases; bases with no gene match: 12. This CDR3 comprises 14 residues. Germline V gene data show CDR1 as GTSNPN and CDR2 as SVGIG (reference sequence). The DNA for the CDR3 is TGTGCCTGGACCTCAAAGCGGGACGATGGCGAGCAGTACTTC. Protein: CAWTSKRDDGEQYF.

This clone was seen once. The V call is TRBV5-4, the J call TRBJ1-2, with 10 bases that match TRBD1. V shed 4 bases and J 3 bases; nucleotides not matched to a gene: 6. The CDR3 has 15 residues. Per the germline V gene, CDR1 is SGHNT and CDR2 is YYREEE (reference sequence). CDR3 in amino acids: CASSGKTGGDYGYTF. CDR3 coding DNA: TGTGCCAGCAGCGGAAAGACAGGGGGCGACTATGGCTACACCTTC.

The chain employs TRBV6-5 and TRBJ1-1; 10 bases map to TRBD1. Germline lookup yields CDR1 MNHEY and CDR2 SVGAGI. With 5 bases clipped from V and 11 bases from J, the junction kept 14 bases outside the gene matches. CDR3 size: 15 residues. As DNA, the CDR3 is TGTGCCAGCAGTCATTACGACAGGGGGCAGAAGAATGCTTTCTTT. Its translation is CASSHYDRGQKNAFF.

Here the CDR3 DNA reads TGTGCCAGCAGCGTAGGGGCGGAGGGGTTCTATGGCTACACCTTC. This sequence encodes CASSVGAEGFYGYTF. This chain connects TRBV9 to TRBJ1-2, with D possibly being TRBD1 (5 bases). CDR1 SGDLS and CDR2 YYNGEE come from the germline V gene. This CDR3 spans 15 amino acids. Trimming left V 0 bases short and J 4 bases short, with 13 bases between.

V usage is TRBV4-3 and J usage is TRBJ1-6; D is uncertain. Trimming took off 1 base at V and 10 bases at J, with 11 bases between the two ends. In germline, CDR1 is LGHNA, CDR2 YSLEER. The CDR3 loop spans 14 amino acids. The CDR3 spells CASSQGSRVSPLHF. The CDR3 coding sequence is TGCGCCAGCAGCCAAGGATCTCGCGTGTCACCCCTCCACTTT.

The rearrangement links TRBV9 to TRBJ1-6; TRBD1 might be the D (6 bases). Trimming left V 4 bases short and J 6 bases short, with 20 bases between. The CDR3 runs 17 residues. CDR1 and CDR2 (germline): SGDLS, YYNGEE. The CDR3 DNA follows: TGTGCCAGCAGCATTAGGGGGACCGTCGACTTTAATTCACCCCTCCACTTT. This gives the protein CASSIRGTVDFNSPLHF.

V usage is TRBV6-5 and J usage is TRBJ2-7; 10 bases line up with TRBD2. The CDR3 sequence is 15 residues long. The germline CDR1 and CDR2 sequences are MNHEY and SVGAGI. With V trimmed by 7 bases and J by 3 bases, 9 bases remained unmatched. DNA for the CDR3: TGTGCCAGCAAAGAATTTACTAGCGGGGTCTACGAGCAGTACTTC. This codes for CASKEFTSGVYEQYF.

The J gene is TRBJ2-2, the V gene TRBV2; 7 positions agree with TRBD2. In germline, CDR1 is SNHLY, CDR2 FYNNEI. This CDR3 is built from 14 residues. Trimming removed 5 bases from V and 8 bases from J; junction bases left unmatched: 8. The CDR3 bases are TGTGCCAGCAGTAGTGGGAGGGGTCCGGGGGAGCTGTTTTTT. Protein: CASSSGRGPGELFF. Drawing the rest from reference TRBV2 and TRBJ2-2, the complete variable domain is EPEVTQTPSHQVTQMGQEVILRCVPISNHLYFYWYRQILGQKVEFLVSFYNNEISEKSEIFDDQFSVERPDGSNFTLKIRSTKLEDSAMYFCASSSGRGPGELFFGEGSRLTVL.

This clone is judged medium-sized. This chain uses TRBV4-2 with TRBJ1-5; D is unresolved. Germline loops: CDR1 LGHNA, CDR2 YNFKEQ. Trimming shortened V by 4 bases and J by 1 base, and 20 bases separated the two germline ends. The CDR3 loop spans 18 amino acids. The CDR3 spells CASSPRHLEDMSNQPQHF. The DNA for the CDR3 is TGTGCCAGCAGCCCCCGACACCTCGAAGATATGAGCAATCAGCCCCAGCATTTT.

V usage is TRBV5-4 and J usage is TRBJ1-5, with D perhaps matching TRBD1 (6 bases). There are 14 residues in the CDR3. The V and J ends lost 2 bases and 7 bases respectively, with 13 bases between them. CDR1 is SGHNT, CDR2 YYREEE, per germline (reference sequence). The CDR3 region has the DNA TGTGCCAGCAGCTTTATGGGGGCTCAACAGCCCCAGCATTTT. This encodes CASSFMGAQQPQHF.

This clone was recorded once. V and J are TRBV4-3 and TRBJ1-3; D may be TRBD1 (6 bases). CDR1 and CDR2 (germline): LGHNA, YSLEER. V was trimmed by 0 bases and J by 4 bases, leaving 19 bases between them. The CDR3 contains 18 residues. CDR3 sequence: CASSQDGWKQGTGNTIYF. CDR3 DNA: TGCGCCAGCAGCCAAGATGGATGGAAGCAGGGGACGGGAAACACCATATATTTT.

The chain uses TRBV5-6 and TRBJ2-7, with 9 bases lining up with TRBD1. The CDR3 is 15 amino acids. V lost 0 bases to trimming and J lost 5 bases; unmatched junction nucleotides: 6. Looked up from germline, CDR1 is SGHDT and CDR2 is YYEEEE. CDR3 in DNA: TGTGCCAGCAGCTTGGTGGGACAGGGCTTCCACGAGCAGTACTTC. This encodes CASSLVGQGFHEQYF.

The V gene is TRBV10-3, the J gene TRBJ1-5; weak D call: TRBD1 (6 bases). The length of the CDR3 is 16 residues. V lost 5 bases, J lost 7 bases, and 21 bases lay in between. Germline CDR1 is ENHRY and CDR2 is SYGVKD. The CDR3, as DNA: TGTGCCATCAGTAGTTCCGGGACAAGGATGGTCCAGCCCCAGCATTTT. Translation gives CAISSSGTRMVQPQHF.

This sequence joins TRBV7-2 and TRBJ2-7; D is unresolved. V lost 8 bases to trimming and J lost 1 base, with 15 bases between them. CDR3 size: 14 residues. From germline, CDR1 is SGHTA and CDR2 FQGNSA. CDR3 sequence reads: CASSAPLRSYEQYF. The CDR3 DNA reads TGTGCCAGCTCCGCCCCCCTACGGTCCTACGAGCAGTACTTC.

CDR3 coding DNA: TGCGCCAGCAGCCAAAGGACTAGCGGACCCTACGAGCAGTACTTC. It encodes CASSQRTSGPYEQYF. V usage is TRBV4-1 and J usage is TRBJ2-7; 10 bases are a match to TRBD2. The CDR3 loop spans 15 amino acids. Germline CDR1 is MGHRA and CDR2 is YSYEKL. J was trimmed by 2 bases and V by 2 bases; bases with no gene match: 3.

The chain has TRBV7-9 and TRBJ1-6, with TRBD1 matching over 7 bases. The CDR3 spans 15 residues. The germline gives CDR1 SEHNR, CDR2 FQNEAQ (reference sequence). V shed 3 bases, J shed 7 bases, and the junction held 6 bases outside the gene matches. The CDR3: CASSFTGQNNSPLHF. CDR3 in DNA: TGTGCCAGCAGCTTCACGGGACAGAACAATTCACCCCTCCACTTT.

The genes are TRBV28 and TRBJ2-3, with TRBD1 matching over 8 bases. The length of the CDR3 is 13 residues. V trimming: 10 bases; J trimming: 2 bases; junction bases outside the gene matches: 5. CDR1 MDHEN and CDR2 SYDVKM come from the germline V gene. The CDR3 is CATWDRNTDTQYF. The CDR3 DNA is TGTGCCACCTGGGACAGGAACACAGATACGCAGTATTTT.

Only a few counts were recorded for this clone. The rearrangement uses TRBV12-5 and TRBJ2-7; D not resolved. Germline V gene data show CDR1 as LGHNT and CDR2 as FRNRAP. The V gene lost 5 bases and the J gene lost 4 bases, with 9 bases spanning the gap. The CDR3 sequence is 12 residues long. The CDR3 here is CASGVSPYEQYF. The CDR3 DNA sequence: TGTGCTAGTGGTGTCTCTCCTTACGAGCAGTACTTC. Full variable domain (rest looked up from reference TRBV12-5 and TRBJ2-7): DARVTQTPRHKVTEMGQEVTMRCQPILGHNTVFWYRQTMMQGLELLAYFRNRAPLDDSGMPKDRFSAEMPDATLATLKIQPSEPRDSAVYFCASGVSPYEQYFGPGTRLTVT.

The chain joins TRBV29-1 to TRBJ2-1, with a weak D call TRBD2 (5 bases). V dropped 6 bases and J dropped 4 bases, with 13 bases sitting between them. Germline CDR1 SQVTM, CDR2 ANQGSEA. The CDR3 has 13 amino acids. In DNA form, the CDR3 reads TGCAGCGTCCACACTGGACTTTACAATGAGCAGTTCTTC. Its translation is CSVHTGLYNEQFF.

The chain links TRBV5-4 to TRBJ2-1, with D perhaps matching TRBD2 (6 bases). Germline loops: CDR1 SGHNT, CDR2 YYREEE (reference sequence). The CDR3 spans 15 residues. V shed 0 bases and J shed 7 bases, with 14 bases lying between them. This CDR3 is CASSLAGAEGNEQFF. In nucleotides, the CDR3 is TGTGCCAGCAGCTTGGCGGGAGCGGAAGGGAATGAGCAGTTCTTC.

This clone is a singleton in its sample. This chain uses TRBV5-1 with TRBJ1-6; D might be TRBD1 (6 bases). Germline CDR1 and CDR2: SGHRS and YFSETQ. Trimming left V 4 bases short and J 9 bases short, with 23 bases between. The length of the CDR3 is 17 residues. The CDR3 coding sequence is TGCGCCAGCAGCCAACCGACAGGAGACCAGCTATCTTCACCCCTCCACTTT. This codes for CASSQPTGDQLSSPLHF.

The J gene is TRBJ1-2, the V gene TRBV16; perhaps TRBD1 as D (5 bases). The CDR3 spans 15 residues. Germline CDR1 is KGHSY and CDR2 is FQNENV. V shed 3 bases and J shed 2 bases, with 13 bases lying between them. The CDR3 protein is CASSQIHTGNYGYTF. In nucleotides, the CDR3 is TGTGCCAGCAGCCAGATACACACAGGAAACTATGGCTACACCTTC.

Here the CDR3 reads CASSQEGSRAGSTEAFF. DNA of the CDR3: TGCGCCAGCAGCCAAGAAGGGAGCAGGGCGGGGAGCACTGAAGCTTTCTTT. This chain links TRBV4-1 with TRBJ1-1; a possible D gene is TRBD1 (5 bases). With 0 bases removed from V and 4 bases from J, the gap between germline ends came to 18 bases. Germline V lookup: CDR1 MGHRA, CDR2 YSYEKL. The CDR3 has 17 amino acids.

The rearrangement links TRBV27 to TRBJ1-6, with D possibly matching TRBD1 (5 bases). The CDR3 totals 15 residues. The V gene lost 8 bases and the J gene lost 0 bases, with 11 bases spanning the gap. Germline values: CDR1 MNHEY, CDR2 SMNVEV (reference sequence). The CDR3 here is CASQTAGSYNSPLHF. As DNA, the CDR3 is TGTGCCAGCCAGACAGCAGGCTCCTATAATTCACCCCTCCACTTT.